A selection of T cell receptor beta chains follows, all from one sample in a study of blood T cell repertoires in COVID-19. Using immunoSEQ multiplex PCR, the repertoire was profiled, and TCRdb retains in-frame clones only, with some absent. The sample gives 15,000 or so clones, approximately 86% of which show up once; roughly 17% is in the top ten. Material: peripheral blood. These receptor sequences come from a middle-aged man with active COVID-19. Each CDR3 is given with its conserved first and last residue. Fields, in order: CDR3 length, J gene, clone size, D gene, V gene, CDR3 DNA, CDR3 protein. A D gene is named only where the DNA matches it firmly. For some rows the clone size is stated as once, few or many, or as a class when expanded; others skip it.

17 TRBJ1-2 few TRBD1 TRBV4-3 TGCGCCAGCAGCCCCGGACAGGGGGTGAAGGGGAGCTATGGCTACACCTTC CASSPGQGVKGSYGYTF
16 TRBJ1-1 NA NA TRBV28 TGTGCCAGCAGGGCCGGGACTACGAGAAGGGACACTGAAGCTTTCTTT CASRAGTTRRDTEAFF
14 TRBJ2-7 NA TRBD2 TRBV28 TGTGCCAGCAGTTTATGCGGGGGGGGGTACGAGCAGTACTTC CASSLCGGGYEQYF
15 TRBJ2-7 NA TRBD2 TRBV11-2 TGTGCCAGCAGCTTAGAGGGACTAGCCTCCCACGAGCAGTACTTC CASSLEGLASHEQYF
13 TRBJ2-5 NA NA TRBV2 TGTGCCAGCAGTGAAGCGCGGAGGGAGACCCAGTACTTC CASSEARRETQYF
15 TRBJ1-2 NA TRBD1 TRBV6-5 TGTGCCAGCAGTTACTCACAGGGGGGGTACTATGGCTACACCTTC CASSYSQGGYYGYTF
16 TRBJ2-7 NA TRBD1 TRBV5-1 TGCGCCAGCAGCTTACAAGGACAGGGGGCCGCAATCGAGCAGTACTTC CASSLQGQGAAIEQYF
16 TRBJ1-1 NA NA TRBV19 TGTGCCAGTAGTACCCGAAACTCTGAAATGAACACTGAAGCTTTCTTT CASSTRNSEMNTEAFF
15 TRBJ2-7 NA TRBD2 TRBV9 TGTGCCAGCAGCGTAGAGGGTAGCGGGATTGGCGAGCAGTACTTC CASSVEGSGIGEQYF
14 TRBJ1-4 NA TRBD1 TRBV3-1/TRBV3-2 TGTGCCAGCAGCCTAACAGGGGCTAATGAAAAACTGTTTTTT CASSLTGANEKLFF
16 TRBJ2-1 NA TRBD1 TRBV5-8 TGTGCCAGCAGGTACCGACAGGGGACACGTGGGAATGAGCAGTTCTTC CASRYRQGTRGNEQFF
15 TRBJ2-5 once NA TRBV15 TGTGCCACCAGCAGAGGGCTAGCCGGTAGAGAGACCCAGTACTTC CATSRGLAGRETQYF
15 TRBJ2-5 NA NA TRBV6-5 TGTGCCAGCATTTTGAAGACAGGACTCCAAGAGACCCAGTACTTC CASILKTGLQETQYF
17 TRBJ2-3 NA NA TRBV5-6 TGTGCCAGCAGCTTGTCGCACGTGGGGCACACCACAGATACGCAGTATTTT CASSLSHVGHTTDTQYF
14 TRBJ1-1 once TRBD1 TRBV14 TGTGCCAGCAGCCAAGGGGACAGCAACACTGAAGCTTTCTTT CASSQGDSNTEAFF
15 TRBJ1-2 NA NA TRBV9 TGTGCCAGCAGCGTAGGGAGGGAAGCTAACTATGGCTACACCTTC CASSVGREANYGYTF
17 TRBJ2-1 NA TRBD2 TRBV28 TGTGCCAGCAGCCGAATATGGACTAGCGGGAGGGAGAATGAGCAGTTCTTC CASSRIWTSGRENEQFF
14 TRBJ2-1 NA NA TRBV6-5 TGTGCCAGCAGAGGGGGTACAGGGACGGATGAGCAGTTCTTC CASRGGTGTDEQFF
18 TRBJ2-3 NA TRBD2 TRBV7-2 TGTGCCAGCAGCTTAGCGAGCCCTGTGACTAGCGGGATGTTGGGGCAGTATTTT CASSLASPVTSGMLGQYF
14 TRBJ1-2 NA NA TRBV10-3 TGTGCCATCAGTGAGAGAGAGACAGGTGTTGGCTACACCTTC CAISERETGVGYTF
12 TRBJ1-5 few NA TRBV19 TGTGCCAGTAGTATCTTGAGCCAGCCCCAGCATTTT CASSILSQPQHF
11 TRBJ1-2 NA NA TRBV20-1 TGCAGTGCCCCGGGGGGAAGCGGCTACACCTTC CSAPGGSGYTF
16 TRBJ2-4 NA TRBD2 TRBV29-1 TGCAGCGCTCAAACTGGGCTAGCGGGAATGCGGGGCATTCAGTACTTC CSAQTGLAGMRGIQYF
16 TRBJ2-6 NA NA TRBV27 TGTGCCAGCAGTCGACTTGCCGTGTCTGGGGCCAACGTCCTGACTTTC CASSRLAVSGANVLTF
15 TRBJ1-2 NA NA TRBV18 TGTGCCAGCTCACCTCCGAGCGGGGGGCACTATGGCTACACCTTC CASSPPSGGHYGYTF
15 TRBJ1-2 NA NA TRBV19 TGTGCCAGTAGTGATTTTTCGCGCCCTAACTATGGCTACACCTTC CASSDFSRPNYGYTF
15 TRBJ2-1 NA TRBD2 TRBV5-1 TGCGCCAGCAGTTTAAGCGGGAGCTCCTACAATGAGCAGTTCTTC CASSLSGSSYNEQFF
13 TRBJ1-2 NA NA TRBV6-4 TGTGCCAGCAGTGACTCGGGACACGATGGCTACACCTTC CASSDSGHDGYTF
15 TRBJ2-3 NA NA TRBV28 TGTGCCAGCAGTACCGGGACAACAAGCACAGATACGCAGTATTTT CASSTGTTSTDTQYF
13 TRBJ2-2 NA NA TRBV18 TGTGCCAGCTCGCCCGACTATCCCGGGGAGCTGTTTTTT CASSPDYPGELFF
15 TRBJ1-1 NA NA TRBV11-2 TGTGCCAGCAGCCAAAGAGGGCCATTGAACACTGAAGCTTTCTTT CASSQRGPLNTEAFF
14 TRBJ1-1 NA NA TRBV5-1 TGCGCCAGCAGCTTGGAATCAAGGGGGACTGAAGCTTTCTTT CASSLESRGTEAFF
15 TRBJ2-1 few TRBD2 TRBV27 TGTGCCAGCAGTTTTAGCGGGAACTCCTACAATGAGCAGTTCTTC CASSFSGNSYNEQFF
16 TRBJ2-1 NA NA TRBV30 TGTGCCTGGAGGGGTGGGAGACTAGGGATTTACAATGAGCAGTTCTTC CAWRGGRLGIYNEQFF
14 TRBJ2-5 NA NA TRBV18 TGTGCCAGCTCACCACTCCGCGGTAGAGAGACCCAGTACTTC CASSPLRGRETQYF
12 TRBJ1-6 few TRBD1 TRBV6-5 TGTGCCAGCGGGACAGGTGGTTCACCCCTCCACTTT CASGTGGSPLHF
15 TRBJ2-7 NA TRBD2 TRBV4-2 TGTGCCAGCAGCCAAGAGGGGACTAGCAGCTACGAGCAGTACTTC CASSQEGTSSYEQYF
13 TRBJ2-3 NA TRBD1 TRBV29-1 TGCAGCTTGAGGGACAGGAACACAGATACGCAGTATTTT CSLRDRNTDTQYF
13 TRBJ2-1 once NA TRBV7-9 TGTGCCAGCAGCTACGCCGGGACTTCAGGGCAGTTCTTC CASSYAGTSGQFF
16 TRBJ2-2 NA TRBD2 TRBV28 TGTGCCAGCAGATCTCTAGCGGTAGCGAACACCGGGGAGCTGTTTTTT CASRSLAVANTGELFF
15 TRBJ2-5 NA TRBD1 TRBV15 TGTGCCACCAGCTTCCGGACAGGGGACGTGGAGACCCAGTACTTC CATSFRTGDVETQYF
12 TRBJ1-1 few NA TRBV5-8 TGTGCCAGCAGCTGGGGGGGAGGGGAAGCTTTCTTT CASSWGGGEAFF
16 TRBJ1-3 NA NA TRBV5-1 TGCGCCAGCAGCTTGGACAGGGACCGCTCTGGAAACACCATATATTTT CASSLDRDRSGNTIYF
14 TRBJ1-3 NA NA TRBV19 TGTGCCAGTAGTCCGAGGCCGGGTGGAAACACCATATATTTT CASSPRPGGNTIYF
13 TRBJ2-5 NA TRBD1 TRBV9 TGTGCCAGCAGCCCAGGGGGCTGGGAGACCCAGTACTTC CASSPGGWETQYF
11 TRBJ1-1 NA NA TRBV20-1 TGCAGTGCTCCCCTAGGGGGGGCCGCTTTCTTT CSAPLGGAAFF